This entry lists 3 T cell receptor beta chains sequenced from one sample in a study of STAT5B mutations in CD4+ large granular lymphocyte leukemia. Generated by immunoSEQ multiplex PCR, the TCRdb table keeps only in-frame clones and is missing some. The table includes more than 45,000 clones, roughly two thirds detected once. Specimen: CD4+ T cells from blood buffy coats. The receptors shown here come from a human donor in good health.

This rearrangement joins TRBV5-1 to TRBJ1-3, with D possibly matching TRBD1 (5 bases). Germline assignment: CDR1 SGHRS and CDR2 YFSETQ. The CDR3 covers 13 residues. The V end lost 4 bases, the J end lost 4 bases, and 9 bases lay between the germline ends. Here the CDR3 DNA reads TGCGCCAGCAGCCCTCAGGGCGGAAACACCATATATTTT. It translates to CASSPQGGNTIYF.

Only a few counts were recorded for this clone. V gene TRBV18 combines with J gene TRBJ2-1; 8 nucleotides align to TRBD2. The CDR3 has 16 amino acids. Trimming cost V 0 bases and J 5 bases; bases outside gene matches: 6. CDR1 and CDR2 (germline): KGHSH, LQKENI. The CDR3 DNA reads TGTGCCAGCTCACCACCTGGCCGGGGGGGGGACAATGAGCAGTTCTTC. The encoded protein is CASSPPGRGGDNEQFF. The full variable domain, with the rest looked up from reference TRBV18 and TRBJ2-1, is NAGVMQNPRHLVRRRGQEARLRCSPMKGHSHVYWYRQLPEEGLKFMVYLQKENIIDESGMPKERFSAEFPKEGPSILRIQQVVRGDSAAYFCASSPPGRGGDNEQFFGPGTRLTVL.

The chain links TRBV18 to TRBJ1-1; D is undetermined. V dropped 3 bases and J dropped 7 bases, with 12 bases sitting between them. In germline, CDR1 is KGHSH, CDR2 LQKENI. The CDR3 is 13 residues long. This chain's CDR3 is CASSPVQDLEAFF. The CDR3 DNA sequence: TGTGCCAGCTCACCGGTCCAGGACCTTGAAGCTTTCTTT.